These T cell receptor beta chains were read from a single sample in a study of OX40 agonist ivuxolimab in advanced cancers. The table came from immunoSEQ multiplex PCR; TCRdb's copy has only in-frame clones and leaves some out. The profile covers around 26,000 clones, with 85% to 90% appearing a single time and around 19% taken by the ten largest. Specimen: CD4+ or CD8+ T cells sorted from blood, collected in a trial of the OX40 agonist ivuxolimab. The receptors were gathered from an adult with an advanced solid tumor such as melanoma, head and neck, liver or kidney cancer. Both conserved end residues are part of each CDR3. A D gene is named only where the DNA matches it firmly. Only part of the rows carry a size: once, few, many, or a class if the clone is expanded.

V gene: TRBV6-6; clone size: once; J gene: TRBJ2-2; D gene: NA; CDR3 protein: CASRESFRLGTGELFF; CDR3 DNA: TGTGCCAGCAGGGAGTCGTTTCGACTAGGCACCGGGGAGCTGTTTTTT
V gene: TRBV11-3; clone size: NA; J gene: TRBJ1-3; D gene: NA; CDR3 protein: CASSLDPGVGGNTIYF; CDR3 DNA: TGTGCCAGCAGCTTAGATCCAGGGGTCGGAGGAAACACCATATATTTT
V gene: TRBV5-4; clone size: once; J gene: TRBJ2-7; D gene: TRBD1; CDR3 protein: CASSGTGGYEQYF; CDR3 DNA: TGTGCCAGCAGCGGGACAGGGGGCTACGAGCAGTACTTC
V gene: TRBV19; clone size: NA; J gene: TRBJ1-1; D gene: NA; CDR3 protein: CASSQGWVNTEAFF; CDR3 DNA: TGTGCCAGTAGCCAGGGGTGGGTGAACACTGAAGCTTTCTTT
V gene: TRBV6-5; clone size: NA; J gene: TRBJ1-3; D gene: NA; CDR3 protein: CATYNSAYSGNTIYF; CDR3 DNA: TGTGCCACATACAACAGCGCCTACTCTGGAAACACCATATATTTT
V gene: TRBV14; clone size: NA; J gene: TRBJ2-5; D gene: NA; CDR3 protein: CASREGGEETQYF; CDR3 DNA: TGTGCCAGCAGAGAGGGGGGGGAAGAGACCCAGTACTTC
V gene: TRBV11-2; clone size: once; J gene: TRBJ1-6; D gene: NA; CDR3 protein: CASSLRSSYNSPLHF; CDR3 DNA: TGTGCCAGCAGCTTACGGAGCTCCTATAATTCACCCCTCCACTTT
V gene: TRBV28; clone size: NA; J gene: TRBJ1-3; D gene: TRBD1; CDR3 protein: CASRIQGSGNTIYF; CDR3 DNA: TGTGCCAGCAGGATACAGGGGTCGGGAAACACCATATATTTT
V gene: TRBV5-4; clone size: NA; J gene: TRBJ1-6; D gene: NA; CDR3 protein: CASSPGTGNSPLHF; CDR3 DNA: TGTGCCAGCAGCCCCGGGACCGGAAATTCACCCCTCCACTTT
V gene: TRBV14; clone size: NA; J gene: TRBJ2-3; D gene: TRBD2; CDR3 protein: CASSQGIPKRGLTDTQYF; CDR3 DNA: TGTGCCAGCAGCCAAGGGATCCCTAAGCGGGGGCTCACAGATACGCAGTATTTT